Shown below are 23 T cell receptor beta chains from a single sample sequenced in a study of shared clonotypes between healthy human individuals (dated by TCRdb to the early 2020s). The protocol used for the library was the immunoSEQ multiplex PCR assay. Not all clones reach the TCRdb copy of this immuneACCESS table, which keeps in-frame sequences only. Checked studies attribute under half of the gap to unresolved V genes and leave the rest unexplained. A total of 2 million to 3 million clones appear in this sample, about 92% of them only once. The ten largest clonotypes hold more than 0.12% of the sample. The sample consisted of naive CD4+ T cells sorted from blood. In light of the paper, this sample's cell subset or site label describes: CD45RA+ positively selected. The receptor source for this set is a man younger than 35 in good health.

The chain uses TRBV29-1 and TRBJ2-4; 7 bases map to TRBD1. Trimming took 5 bases from V and 1 from J; bases not matched to a gene: 2. This CDR3 spans 13 amino acids. Germline V gene lookup returns CDR1 SQVTM and CDR2 ANQGSEA. The CDR3 coding sequence is TGCAGCGTTATGGACAGGGCCAAAAACATTCAGTACTTC. Encoded protein: CSVMDRAKNIQYF. Filled out from reference TRBV29-1 and TRBJ2-4, the complete variable domain reads SAVISQKPSRDICQRGTSLTIQCQVDSQVTMMFWYRQQPGQSLTLIATANQGSEATYESGFVIDKFPISRPNLTFSTLTVSNMSPEDSSIYLCSVMDRAKNIQYFGAGTRLSVL.

The chain has TRBV10-2 and TRBJ1-1; D might be TRBD1 (6 bases). In germline, CDR1 is WSHSY, CDR2 SAAADI. This CDR3 region has 13 residues. The V end was cut by 2 bases, the J end by 8 bases, with 12 bases between. The CDR3 reads CASSEPDQGEAFF. CDR3 DNA sequence: TGCGCCAGCAGTGAGCCCGACCAGGGGGAAGCTTTCTTT.

V is TRBV7-2 and J is TRBJ2-3, with D unclear. The CDR3 consists of 12 residues. V was shortened by 8 bases and J by 2 bases, with 8 bases between the two germline ends. Per germline, CDR1 SGHTA and CDR2 FQGNSA. CDR3 protein: CASGAVTDTQYF. CDR3 bases: TGTGCCAGCGGCGCCGTCACAGATACGCAGTATTTT.

The gene calls are TRBV19 and TRBJ1-1; TRBD1 aligns across 11 bases. The CDR3 has 15 amino acids. The ends lost 6 bases at V and 7 bases at J; junction bases unmatched: 10. Germline lookup yields CDR1 LNHDA and CDR2 SQIVND (reference sequence). The CDR3 nucleotides read TGTGCCAGTAGACCTCGGACAGGGGGCGTGGGTGAAGCTTTCTTT. It translates to CASRPRTGGVGEAFF.

The chain has TRBV15 and TRBJ2-7; TRBD1 is a possible D gene (5 bases). The V end was cut by 5 bases, the J end by 2 bases, with 10 bases between. Germline V gene sequence: CDR1 LNHNV, CDR2 YYDKDF (reference sequence). The CDR3 has 13 amino acids. CDR3 in DNA: TGTGCCACCAGCTCACAGGATACCTACGAGCAGTACTTC. As protein: CATSSQDTYEQYF.

Concerning this clone itself: The same CDR3 also results from other DNA sequences found in this sample. The chain has TRBV29-1 and TRBJ2-5, with D tentatively TRBD1 (6 bases). The CDR3 totals 12 residues. V shed 2 bases and J shed 2 bases, with 6 bases lying between them. The germline V gene encodes CDR1 SQVTM and CDR2 ANQGSEA. CDR3 protein: CSVEQGQETQYF. CDR3 bases: TGCAGCGTTGAACAGGGGCAAGAGACCCAGTACTTC.

This sequence joins TRBV18 and TRBJ2-6; 7 nucleotides line up with TRBD1. CDR1 and CDR2 from the germline V gene are KGHSH and LQKENI. CDR3 length: 17 amino acids. V lost 1 base to trimming and J lost 4 bases; unmatched junction nucleotides: 7. CDR3 protein: CASSPQRQGAGANVLTF. CDR3 DNA sequence: TGTGCCAGCTCACCACAGCGACAGGGTGCCGGGGCCAACGTCCTGACTTTC.

For this clone: At one boundary the junction diverges from the germline segment, which might be a read error. The chain couples TRBV28 to TRBJ2-7; 7 bases are a match to TRBD1. The germline gives CDR1 MDHEN, CDR2 SYDVKM. This CDR3 has 13 residues. CDR3 sequence: CASSPGQPGSGFF. The CDR3, as DNA: TGTGCCAGCAGCCCGGGACAGCCGGGTTCCGGTTTCTTC. Combining the CDR3 with reference TRBV28 and TRBJ2-7 gives the whole variable domain DVKVTQSSRYLVKRTGEKVFLECVQDMDHENMFWYRQDPGLGLRLIYFSYDVKMKEKGDIPEGYSVSREKKERFSLILESASTNQTSMYLCASSPGQPGSGFFGPGTRLTVT.

The rearrangement uses TRBV10-3 and TRBJ2-1, with D possibly TRBD1 on 6 matching bases. CDR1 and CDR2 from the germline V gene are ENHRY and SYGVKD. The CDR3 is made up of 14 amino acids. V was cut by 11 bases and J by 12 bases, with 26 bases left in between. The CDR3 DNA reads as TGTGCCTCCCTGGGCCGGGACACACCAAGCTGGCAGTTCTTC. Translating it yields CASLGRDTPSWQFF.

The CDR3 nucleotides are TGTGCCAGCAGCCAAGATGGAACGAGGGGAATAGGGTATGGCTACACCTTC. Its translation: CASSQDGTRGIGYGYTF. The rearrangement uses TRBV4-2 and TRBJ1-2, with D possibly TRBD1 on 5 matching bases. V lost 0 bases and J lost 5, with 19 bases in between. CDR1 and CDR2 from the germline V gene are LGHNA and YNFKEQ. The CDR3 loop spans 17 amino acids.

CDR3: CASSLFFGQGVLETQYF. As DNA, the CDR3 is TGTGCCAGCAGTTTATTCTTTGGACAGGGGGTTCTAGAGACCCAGTACTTC. The genes are TRBV27 and TRBJ2-5, with 10 bases that match TRBD1. Germline trimming cut 1 base from V and 4 bases from J; bases unmatched to any gene: 9. The CDR3 totals 17 residues. Germline assignment: CDR1 MNHEY and CDR2 SMNVEV (reference sequence).

The chain carries TRBV5-1 and TRBJ1-4; D is ambiguous. The ends were cut back, 5 bases at V and 0 bases at J, with 14 bases in the middle. CDR3 length: 16 residues. Germline V gene sequence: CDR1 SGHRS, CDR2 YFSETQ. The CDR3 loop reads CASRGIGLATNEKLFF. The CDR3 coding sequence is TGCGCCAGCAGGGGGATCGGACTTGCAACTAATGAAAAACTGTTTTTT.

The CDR3 protein is CASPRPTRADTQYF. In DNA, the CDR3 is TGTGCCAGCCCACGACCTACCAGGGCAGATACGCAGTATTTT. The chain has TRBV6-4 and TRBJ2-3, with D tentatively TRBD1 (5 bases). This CDR3 has 14 amino acids. The germline V gene encodes CDR1 MRHNA and CDR2 SNTAGT. V dropped 8 bases and J dropped 4 bases, with 16 bases sitting between them.

The V call is TRBV14, the J call TRBJ2-1; D is unclear. Germline CDR1 and CDR2: SGHDN and FVKESK. Trimming removed 0 bases at V and 6 bases at J, with 6 bases between. CDR3 length: 13 amino acids. In DNA, the CDR3 is TGTGCCAGCAGCCAAGATCGTCCCAATGAGCAGTTCTTC. Translation gives CASSQDRPNEQFF.

The V gene is TRBV6-5, the J gene TRBJ1-3, with unresolved D. V was pared by 5 bases and J by 0 bases, with 11 bases between. The germline V gene encodes CDR1 MNHEY and CDR2 SVGAGI. This CDR3 spans 15 amino acids. In DNA, the CDR3 is TGTGCCAGCAGTCTCGCGGACGGCTCTGGAAACACCATATATTTT. It codes for CASSLADGSGNTIYF.

The V gene is TRBV19, the J gene TRBJ1-1; 7 bases map to TRBD1. The V segment lost 8 bases and the J segment 5 bases; nucleotides outside the gene matches: 14. Germline-derived CDR1 and CDR2 are LNHDA and SQIVND (reference sequence). This CDR3 region has 15 residues. CDR3 region: CASRVLGTDVTEAFF. The CDR3 nucleotides read TGTGCCAGTCGAGTGCTCGGGACAGATGTTACTGAAGCTTTCTTT.

The rearrangement uses TRBV6-5 and TRBJ1-1; no clear D. The CDR3 loop spans 12 amino acids. Per the germline V gene, CDR1 is MNHEY and CDR2 is SVGAGI. V was pared by 5 bases and J by 8 bases, with 12 bases between. The DNA for the CDR3 is TGTGCCAGCAGTAACGAGGTTGGGGAAGCTTTCTTT. Protein: CASSNEVGEAFF.

CDR3 coding DNA: TGTGCCAGCAGCGCCGGGACAGGGGGCTACGAGCAGTACTTC. This codes for CASSAGTGGYEQYF. The rearrangement links TRBV7-6 to TRBJ2-7; 11 nucleotides match TRBD1. The CDR3 covers 14 residues. Germline V gene data show CDR1 as SGHVS and CDR2 as FNYEAQ. With 5 bases clipped from V and 3 bases from J, the junction kept 3 bases outside the gene matches.

The count of this clone is one. The chain recombines TRBV19 with TRBJ2-5; perhaps TRBD1 as D (6 bases). This CDR3 has 14 amino acids. Trimming took 3 bases from V and 3 from J, leaving 11 bases between them. Germline loops: CDR1 LNHDA, CDR2 SQIVND (reference sequence). The CDR3 DNA sequence: TGTGCCAGTAGTATTTGGGGACAAAAAGAGACCCAGTACTTC. Residues: CASSIWGQKETQYF.

The chain is built from TRBV10-2 and TRBJ2-3; D possibly corresponds to TRBD1 (5 bases). CDR3 length equals 14 residues. V lost 3 bases and J 5 bases, leaving 12 bases between the germline ends. CDR1 is WSHSY and CDR2 is SAAADI in the germline V gene. CDR3 region: CASSDPGRGDTQYF. As DNA, the CDR3 is TGCGCCAGCAGTGACCCAGGGCGTGGAGATACGCAGTATTTT.

As to this clone: The sample carries other DNA sequences with the same CDR3. The chain uses TRBV2 and TRBJ2-1; 14 nucleotides align to TRBD2. V shed 9 bases and J 6 bases; nucleotides not matched to a gene: 4. Germline V gene lookup returns CDR1 SNHLY and CDR2 FYNNEI. The CDR3 consists of 14 residues. CDR3 protein: CASSGLAGGNEQFF. The CDR3 DNA is TGTGCCAGTTCCGGACTAGCGGGAGGCAATGAGCAGTTCTTC.

This clone was seen only a few times. The chain carries TRBV19 and TRBJ1-4; the D gene is possibly TRBD1 (5 bases). CDR3 length: 14 residues. Trimming pared 3 bases from V and 6 bases from J, leaving 11 bases between. The germline CDR1 and CDR2 sequences are LNHDA and SQIVND (reference sequence). Here the CDR3 reads CASSIQAGDEKLFF. The CDR3 nucleotides read TGTGCCAGTAGTATCCAGGCGGGGGATGAAAAACTGTTTTTT.

In nucleotides, the CDR3 is TGTGCCAGCAGTCAGCAGGGGGCCACCCATGGCTACACCTTC. It encodes CASSQQGATHGYTF. The genes are TRBV25-1 and TRBJ1-2; 8 bases agree with TRBD1. The CDR3 loop spans 14 amino acids. V lost 5 bases and J lost 6; bases outside the gene matches: 8. Germline-derived CDR1 and CDR2 are MGHDK and SYGVNS.